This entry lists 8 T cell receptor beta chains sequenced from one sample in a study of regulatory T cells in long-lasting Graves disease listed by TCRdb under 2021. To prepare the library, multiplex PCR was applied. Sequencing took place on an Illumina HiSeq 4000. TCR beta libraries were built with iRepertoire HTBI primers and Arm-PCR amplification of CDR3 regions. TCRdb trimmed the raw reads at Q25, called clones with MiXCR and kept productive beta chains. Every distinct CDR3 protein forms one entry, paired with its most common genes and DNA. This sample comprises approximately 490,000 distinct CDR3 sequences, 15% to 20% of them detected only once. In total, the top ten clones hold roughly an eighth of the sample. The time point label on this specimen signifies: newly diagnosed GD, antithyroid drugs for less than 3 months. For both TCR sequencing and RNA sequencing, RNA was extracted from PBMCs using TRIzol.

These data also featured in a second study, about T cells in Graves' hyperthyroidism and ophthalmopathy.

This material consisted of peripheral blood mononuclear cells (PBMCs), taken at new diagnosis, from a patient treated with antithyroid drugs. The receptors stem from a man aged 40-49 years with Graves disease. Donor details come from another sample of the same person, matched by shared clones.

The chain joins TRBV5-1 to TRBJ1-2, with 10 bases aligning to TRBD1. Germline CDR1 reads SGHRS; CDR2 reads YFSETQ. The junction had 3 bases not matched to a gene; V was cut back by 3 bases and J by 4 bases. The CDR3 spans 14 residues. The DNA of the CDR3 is TGCGCCAGCAGCTATGACAGGGGGCCCTATGGCTACACCTTC. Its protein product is CASSYDRGPYGYTF. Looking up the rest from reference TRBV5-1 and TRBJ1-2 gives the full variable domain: KAGVTQTPRYLIKTRGQQVTLSCSPISGHRSVSWYQQTPGQGLQFLFEYFSETQRNKGNFPGRFSGRQFSNSRSEMNVSTLELGDSALYLCASSYDRGPYGYTFGSGTRLTVV.

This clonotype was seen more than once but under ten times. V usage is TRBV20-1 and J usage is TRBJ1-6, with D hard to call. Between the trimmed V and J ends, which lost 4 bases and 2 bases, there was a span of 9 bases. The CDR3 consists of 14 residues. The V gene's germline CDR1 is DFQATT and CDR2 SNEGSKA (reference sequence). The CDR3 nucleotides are TGCAGTGCTATTGAACCCACCTATAATTCACCCCTCCACTTT. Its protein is CSAIEPTYNSPLHF.

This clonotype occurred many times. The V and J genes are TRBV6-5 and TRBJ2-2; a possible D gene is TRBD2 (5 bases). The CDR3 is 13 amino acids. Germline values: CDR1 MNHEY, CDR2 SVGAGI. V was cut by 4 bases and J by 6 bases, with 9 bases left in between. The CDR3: CASSWTGAGELFF. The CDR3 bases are TGTGCCAGCAGTTGGACCGGGGCCGGGGAGCTGTTTTTT.

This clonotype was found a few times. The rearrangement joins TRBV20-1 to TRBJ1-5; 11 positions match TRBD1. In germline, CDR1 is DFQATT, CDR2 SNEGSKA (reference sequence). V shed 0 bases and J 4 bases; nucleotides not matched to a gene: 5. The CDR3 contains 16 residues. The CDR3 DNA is TGCAGTGCTAGAGATGTGGGACAGGGGGGAAATCAGCCCCAGCATTTT. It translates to CSARDVGQGGNQPQHF.

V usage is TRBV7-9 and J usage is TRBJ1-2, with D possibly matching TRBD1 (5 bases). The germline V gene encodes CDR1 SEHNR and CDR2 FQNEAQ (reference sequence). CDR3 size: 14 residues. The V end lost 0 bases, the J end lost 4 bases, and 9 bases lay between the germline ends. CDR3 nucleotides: TGTGCCAGCAGCTTAGCGGGGGTTGGCTATGGCTACACCTTC. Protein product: CASSLAGVGYGYTF.

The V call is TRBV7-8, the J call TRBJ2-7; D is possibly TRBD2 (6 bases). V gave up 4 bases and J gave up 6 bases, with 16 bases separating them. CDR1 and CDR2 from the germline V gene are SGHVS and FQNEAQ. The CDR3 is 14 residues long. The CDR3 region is CASSSRRLVLEQYF. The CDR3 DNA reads TGTGCCAGCAGCTCACGTAGACTAGTACTCGAGCAGTACTTC.

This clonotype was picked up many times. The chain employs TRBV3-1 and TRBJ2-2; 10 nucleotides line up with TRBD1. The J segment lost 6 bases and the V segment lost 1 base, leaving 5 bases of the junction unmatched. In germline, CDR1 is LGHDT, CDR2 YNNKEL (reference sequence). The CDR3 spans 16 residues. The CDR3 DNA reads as TGTGCCAGCAGCCAAGGACAGGGGGCTTGGGCCGGGGAGCTGTTTTTT. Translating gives CASSQGQGAWAGELFF.

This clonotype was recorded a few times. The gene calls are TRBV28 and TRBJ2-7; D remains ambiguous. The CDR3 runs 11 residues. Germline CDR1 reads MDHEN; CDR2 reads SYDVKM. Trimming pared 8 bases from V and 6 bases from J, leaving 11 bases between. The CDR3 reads CASGILSEQYF. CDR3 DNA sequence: TGTGCCAGCGGGATCCTTTCCGAGCAGTACTTC. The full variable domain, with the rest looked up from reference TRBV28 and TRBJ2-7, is DVKVTQSSRYLVKRTGEKVFLECVQDMDHENMFWYRQDPGLGLRLIYFSYDVKMKEKGDIPEGYSVSREKKERFSLILESASTNQTSMYLCASGILSEQYFGPGTRLTVT.